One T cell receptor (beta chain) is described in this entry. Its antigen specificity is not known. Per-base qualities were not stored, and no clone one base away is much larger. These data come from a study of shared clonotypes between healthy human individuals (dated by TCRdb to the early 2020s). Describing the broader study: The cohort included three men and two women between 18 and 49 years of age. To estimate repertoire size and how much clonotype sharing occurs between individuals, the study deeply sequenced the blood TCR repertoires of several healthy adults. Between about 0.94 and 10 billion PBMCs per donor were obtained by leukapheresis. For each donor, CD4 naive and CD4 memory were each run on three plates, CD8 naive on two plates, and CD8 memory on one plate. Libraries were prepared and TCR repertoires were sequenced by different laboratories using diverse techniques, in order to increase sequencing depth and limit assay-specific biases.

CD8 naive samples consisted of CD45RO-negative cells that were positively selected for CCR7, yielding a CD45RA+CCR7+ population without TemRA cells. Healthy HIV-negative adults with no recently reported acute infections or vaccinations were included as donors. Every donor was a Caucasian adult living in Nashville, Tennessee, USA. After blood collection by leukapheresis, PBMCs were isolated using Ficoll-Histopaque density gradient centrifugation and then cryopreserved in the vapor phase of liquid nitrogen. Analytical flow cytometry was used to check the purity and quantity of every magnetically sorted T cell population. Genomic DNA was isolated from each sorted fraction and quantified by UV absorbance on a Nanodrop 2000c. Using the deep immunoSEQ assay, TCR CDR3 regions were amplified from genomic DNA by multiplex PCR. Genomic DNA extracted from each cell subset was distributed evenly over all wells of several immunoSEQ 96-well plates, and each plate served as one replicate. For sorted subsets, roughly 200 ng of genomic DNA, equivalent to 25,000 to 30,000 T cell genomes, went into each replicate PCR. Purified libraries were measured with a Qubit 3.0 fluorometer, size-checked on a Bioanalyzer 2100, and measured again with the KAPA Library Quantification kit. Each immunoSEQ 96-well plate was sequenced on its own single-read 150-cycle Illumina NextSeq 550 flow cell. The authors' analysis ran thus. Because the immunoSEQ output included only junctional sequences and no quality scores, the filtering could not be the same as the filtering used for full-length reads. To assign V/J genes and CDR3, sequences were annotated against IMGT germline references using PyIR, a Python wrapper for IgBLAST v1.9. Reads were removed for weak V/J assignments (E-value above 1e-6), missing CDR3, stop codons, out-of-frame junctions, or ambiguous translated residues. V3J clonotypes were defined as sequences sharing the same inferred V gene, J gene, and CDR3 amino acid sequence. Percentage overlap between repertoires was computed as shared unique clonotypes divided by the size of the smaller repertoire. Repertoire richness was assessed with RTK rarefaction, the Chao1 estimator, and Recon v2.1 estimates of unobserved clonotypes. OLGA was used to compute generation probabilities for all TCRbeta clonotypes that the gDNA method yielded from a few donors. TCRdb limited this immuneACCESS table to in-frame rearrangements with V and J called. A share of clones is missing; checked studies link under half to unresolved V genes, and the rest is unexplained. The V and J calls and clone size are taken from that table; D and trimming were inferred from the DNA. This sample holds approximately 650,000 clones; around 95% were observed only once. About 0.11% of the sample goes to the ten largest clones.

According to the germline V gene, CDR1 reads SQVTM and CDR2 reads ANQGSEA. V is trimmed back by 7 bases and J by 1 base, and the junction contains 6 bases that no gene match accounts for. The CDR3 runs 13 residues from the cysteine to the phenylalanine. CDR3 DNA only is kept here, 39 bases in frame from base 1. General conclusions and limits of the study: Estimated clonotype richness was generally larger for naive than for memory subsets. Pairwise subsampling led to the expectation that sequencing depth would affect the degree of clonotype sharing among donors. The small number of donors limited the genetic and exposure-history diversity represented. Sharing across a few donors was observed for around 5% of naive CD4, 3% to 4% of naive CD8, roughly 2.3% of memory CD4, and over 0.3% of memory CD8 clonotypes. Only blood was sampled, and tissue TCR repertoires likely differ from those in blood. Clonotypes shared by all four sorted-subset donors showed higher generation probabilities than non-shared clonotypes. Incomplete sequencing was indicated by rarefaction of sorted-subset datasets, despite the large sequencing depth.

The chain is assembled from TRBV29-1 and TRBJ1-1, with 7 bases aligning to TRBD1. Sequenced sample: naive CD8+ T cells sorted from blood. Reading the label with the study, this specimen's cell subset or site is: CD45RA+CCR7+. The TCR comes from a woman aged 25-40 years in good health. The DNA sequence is TGCAGCGCTTTCCGGGACAGGAACACTGAAGCTTTCTTT. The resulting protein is CSAFRDRNTEAFF.